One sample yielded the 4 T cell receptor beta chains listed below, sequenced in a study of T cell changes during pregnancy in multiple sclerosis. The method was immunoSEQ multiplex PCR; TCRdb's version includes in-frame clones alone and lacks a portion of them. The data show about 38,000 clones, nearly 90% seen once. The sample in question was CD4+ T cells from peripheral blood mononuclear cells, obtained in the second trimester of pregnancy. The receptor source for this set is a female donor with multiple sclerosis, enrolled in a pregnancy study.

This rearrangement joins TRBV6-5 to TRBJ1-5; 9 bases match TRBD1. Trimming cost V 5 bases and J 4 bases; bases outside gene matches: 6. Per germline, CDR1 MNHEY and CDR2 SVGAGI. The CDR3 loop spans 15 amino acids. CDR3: CASSADRGPNQPQHF. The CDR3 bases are TGTGCCAGCAGTGCGGACAGGGGCCCTAATCAGCCCCAGCATTTT.

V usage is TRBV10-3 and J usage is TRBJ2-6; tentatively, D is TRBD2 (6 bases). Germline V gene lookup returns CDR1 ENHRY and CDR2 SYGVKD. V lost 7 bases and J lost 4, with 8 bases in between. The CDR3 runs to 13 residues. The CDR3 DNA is TGTGCCATCACCCGGGGGGGGGCCAACGTCCTGACTTTC. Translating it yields CAITRGGANVLTF.

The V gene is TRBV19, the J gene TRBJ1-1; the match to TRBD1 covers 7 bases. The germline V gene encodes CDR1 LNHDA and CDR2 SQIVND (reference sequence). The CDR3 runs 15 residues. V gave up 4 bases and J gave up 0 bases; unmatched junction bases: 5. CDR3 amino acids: CASSTGQDMNTEAFF. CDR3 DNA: TGTGCCAGTAGTACAGGACAGGATATGAACACTGAAGCTTTCTTT.

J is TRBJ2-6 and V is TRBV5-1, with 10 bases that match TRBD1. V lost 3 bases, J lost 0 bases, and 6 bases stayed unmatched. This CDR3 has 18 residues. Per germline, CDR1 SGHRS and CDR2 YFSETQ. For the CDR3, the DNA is TGCGCCAGCAGCTCGACCGGGACAGGGGTCTCTGGGGCCAACGTCCTGACTTTC. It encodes CASSSTGTGVSGANVLTF.